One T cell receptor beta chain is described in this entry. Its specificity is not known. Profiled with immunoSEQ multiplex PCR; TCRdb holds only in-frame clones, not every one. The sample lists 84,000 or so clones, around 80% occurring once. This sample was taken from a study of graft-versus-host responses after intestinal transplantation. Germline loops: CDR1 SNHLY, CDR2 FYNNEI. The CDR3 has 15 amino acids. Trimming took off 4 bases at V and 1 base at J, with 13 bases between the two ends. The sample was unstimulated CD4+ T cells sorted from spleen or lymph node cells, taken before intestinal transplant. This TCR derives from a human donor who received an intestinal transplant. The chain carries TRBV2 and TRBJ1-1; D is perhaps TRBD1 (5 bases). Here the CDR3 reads CASSGTGTPNTEAFF. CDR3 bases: TGTGCCAGCAGTGGAACAGGAACTCCGAACACTGAAGCTTTCTTT.